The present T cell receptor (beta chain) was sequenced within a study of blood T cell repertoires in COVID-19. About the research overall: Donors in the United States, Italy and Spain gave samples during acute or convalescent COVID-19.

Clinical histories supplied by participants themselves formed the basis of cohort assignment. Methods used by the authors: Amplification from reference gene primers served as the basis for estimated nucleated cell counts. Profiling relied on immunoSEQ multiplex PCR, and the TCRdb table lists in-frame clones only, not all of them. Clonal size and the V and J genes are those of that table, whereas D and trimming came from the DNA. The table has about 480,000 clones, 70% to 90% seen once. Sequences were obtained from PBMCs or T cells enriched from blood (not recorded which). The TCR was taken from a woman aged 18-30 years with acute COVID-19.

CDR3 loop: CASSDSALIIAGVNEQFF. CDR3 in DNA: TGTGCCAGCAGTGACTCGGCTCTCATCATAGCGGGGGTGAATGAGCAGTTCTTC. The V call is TRBV6-4, the J call TRBJ2-1, with 9 bases that match TRBD2. The CDR3 runs to 18 residues. CDR1 and CDR2 from the germline V gene are MRHNA and SNTAGT. V gave up 0 bases and J gave up 7 bases; unmatched junction bases: 13.